Each of the 21 T cell receptor beta chains below was sequenced from the same sample in a study of T-cell memory formation after mild COVID-19. TCRdb reprocessed the 5' RACE reads with MiXCR, giving one entry per CDR3 protein. The sample holds around 310,000 distinct CDR3 sequences, 20% seen once. Sample: PBMCs or a T cell subset sorted from them (not recorded which). The receptors derive from a man aged 18-30 years who had mild COVID-19 (a few samples of this study predate the infection). Cell type and time point are not known.

This clonotype was found a few times. The gene calls are TRBV2 and TRBJ1-5, with no clear D. Germline assignment: CDR1 SNHLY and CDR2 FYNNEI. V was pared by 7 bases and J by 3 bases, with 10 bases between. This CDR3 is built from 13 residues. The CDR3 DNA is TGTGCCAGCATGTTGGGATTCAATCAGCCCCAGCATTTT. Its translation: CASMLGFNQPQHF.

This chain connects TRBV5-1 to TRBJ2-3; weak D call: TRBD2 (6 bases). Trimming cost V 0 bases and J 2 bases, with 10 bases left between them. The CDR3 runs 15 residues. Germline CDR1 is SGHRS and CDR2 is YFSETQ. CDR3: CASSLGLEFTDTQYF. CDR3 DNA: TGCGCCAGCAGCTTGGGACTAGAGTTCACAGATACGCAGTATTTT.

This clonotype was seen only a few times. The chain couples TRBV5-1 to TRBJ2-5, with TRBD1 matching over 7 bases. CDR1 is SGHRS, CDR2 YFSETQ, per germline. CDR3 length equals 16 residues. The ends lost 3 bases at V and 2 bases at J; junction bases unmatched: 10. The CDR3 protein is CASSSDPGQSQETQYF. CDR3 in DNA: TGCGCCAGCAGCTCCGATCCGGGACAGTCACAAGAGACCCAGTACTTC.

This clonotype is labeled large. The J gene is TRBJ2-1, the V gene TRBV5-1, with unresolved D. This CDR3 has 15 residues. Between the trimmed V and J ends, which lost 0 bases and 5 bases, there was a span of 12 bases. Germline CDR1 SGHRS, CDR2 YFSETQ. DNA for the CDR3: TGCGCCAGCAGCTTGGACGAGCCTACCGACAATGAGCAGTTCTTC. It translates to CASSLDEPTDNEQFF. Drawing the rest from reference TRBV5-1 and TRBJ2-1, the complete variable domain is KAGVTQTPRYLIKTRGQQVTLSCSPISGHRSVSWYQQTPGQGLQFLFEYFSETQRNKGNFPGRFSGRQFSNSRSEMNVSTLELGDSALYLCASSLDEPTDNEQFFGPGTRLTVL.

This clonotype turned up a few times. The rearrangement joins TRBV7-2 to TRBJ1-5; perhaps TRBD1 as D (6 bases). With 1 base removed from V and 2 bases from J, the gap between germline ends came to 9 bases. Germline V lookup: CDR1 SGHTA, CDR2 FQGNSA. CDR3 length: 15 residues. This CDR3 reads CASSLEAGGNQPQHF. CDR3 bases: TGTGCCAGCAGCTTAGAGGCAGGGGGCAATCAGCCCCAGCATTTT.

This clonotype came up a few times. The chain couples TRBV2 to TRBJ2-3; 7 bases fit TRBD1. The CDR3 runs to 12 residues. V lost 8 bases to trimming and J lost 6 bases; unmatched junction nucleotides: 5. The germline CDR1 and CDR2 sequences are SNHLY and FYNNEI. The CDR3: CASPKGADTQYF. The CDR3, as DNA: TGTGCCAGCCCGAAGGGGGCCGATACGCAGTATTTT.

The sample holds a few counts of this clonotype. The CDR3 spells CASSLRTSGDTDTQYF. Written as DNA, the CDR3 is TGTGCCAGCAGCTTAAGGACTAGCGGAGACACAGATACGCAGTATTTT. V gene TRBV7-3 combines with J gene TRBJ2-3, with 10 bases that match TRBD2. Trimming cost V 1 base and J 2 bases; bases outside gene matches: 3. The CDR3 length is 16 residues. CDR1 and CDR2 from the germline V gene are SGHTA and FQGTGA.

This clonotype was seen more than once but under ten times. The chain combines TRBV6-2 or TRBV6-3 with TRBJ2-7, with D perhaps TRBD1 (6 bases). The CDR3 runs 15 residues. The ends were cut back, 2 bases at V and 2 bases at J, with 13 bases in the middle. Germline V gene data show CDR1 as MNHEY and CDR2 as SVGEGT. CDR3 in DNA: TGTGCCAGCAGTTACCCCCAGGGGACGACCTACGAGCAGTACTTC. Amino acids: CASSYPQGTTYEQYF.

The rearrangement links TRBV5-1 to TRBJ1-2, with 8 bases that match TRBD1. V lost 2 bases to trimming and J lost 7 bases; unmatched junction nucleotides: 13. The germline gives CDR1 SGHRS, CDR2 YFSETQ. CDR3 length: 16 amino acids. CDR3 nucleotides: TGCGCCAGCAGCTTCCGGACAGGGAATGTATTCGGTGGCTACACCTTC. The encoded protein is CASSFRTGNVFGGYTF.

This CDR3 is CASSYKDRSYGYTF. Written as DNA, the CDR3 is TGTGCCAGCAGTTACAAAGACAGAAGCTATGGCTACACCTTC. The chain joins TRBV6-5 to TRBJ1-2; TRBD1 is a possible D gene (5 bases). Germline values: CDR1 MNHEY, CDR2 SVGAGI. This CDR3 contains 14 residues. The V end lost 2 bases, the J end lost 4 bases, and 11 bases lay between the germline ends.

The chain has TRBV20-1 and TRBJ2-7, with D unresolved. The CDR3 consists of 13 residues. In germline, CDR1 is DFQATT, CDR2 SNEGSKA (reference sequence). Trimming shortened V by 5 bases and J by 1 base, and 12 bases separated the two germline ends. DNA for the CDR3: TGCAGTGCTTCGGAGAGCAGTTCCTACGAGCAGTACTTC. This sequence encodes CSASESSSYEQYF.

This chain connects TRBV7-2 to TRBJ2-7; D gene unclear. V lost 5 bases and J lost 6, with 14 bases in between. The CDR3 has 13 amino acids. The V gene's germline CDR1 is SGHTA and CDR2 FQGNSA. The CDR3 is CASSPSMWSEQYV. For the CDR3, the DNA is TGTGCCAGCAGCCCGAGCATGTGGTCCGAGCAGTACGTC.

The chain joins TRBV12-3 or TRBV12-4 to TRBJ1-6; TRBD1 might be the D (6 bases). Deletions cut 6 bases from V and 5 bases from J, with 11 bases between. The CDR3 is made up of 14 amino acids. CDR3 in amino acids: CASREDRDNSPLHF. The CDR3 bases are TGTGCCAGCAGGGAGGACAGAGATAATTCACCCCTCCACTTT.

The chain recombines TRBV5-1 with TRBJ2-2; 8 nucleotides align to TRBD1. The CDR3 is 17 amino acids. Germline V gene lookup returns CDR1 SGHRS and CDR2 YFSETQ. J gave up 4 bases and V 0 bases, and 8 bases lay outside the gene matches. The CDR3 is CASSLAGDRPSTGELFF. CDR3 DNA sequence: TGCGCCAGCAGCTTGGCAGGGGACAGGCCCTCCACCGGGGAGCTGTTTTTT.

The rearrangement joins TRBV7-8 to TRBJ2-5, with TRBD2 identical over 13 bases. The CDR3 has 16 amino acids. Trimming cost V 5 bases and J 1 base; bases outside gene matches: 4. CDR1 SGHVS and CDR2 FQNEAQ come from the germline V gene. CDR3 DNA sequence: TGTGCCAGCAGCCGACTAGCGGGGGGCTTCCAAGAGACCCAGTACTTC. Translation gives CASSRLAGGFQETQYF. The full variable domain, with the rest looked up from reference TRBV7-8 and TRBJ2-5, is GAGVSQSPRYKVAKRGQDVALRCDPISGHVSLFWYQQALGQGPEFLTYFQNEAQLDKSGLPSDRFFAERPEGSVSTLKIQRTQQEDSAVYLCASSRLAGGFQETQYFGPGTRLLVL.

This clonotype was found a few times. The CDR3 region has the DNA TGCGCCAGCAGCCAAATCTTTGTGGGACTTAGAAACACCATATATTTT. Protein product: CASSQIFVGLRNTIYF. The chain combines TRBV4-1 with TRBJ1-3; D is possibly TRBD1 (5 bases). The CDR3 runs 16 residues. CDR1 and CDR2 (germline): MGHRA, YSYEKL. V lost 2 bases, J lost 5 bases, and 16 bases lay in between.

This clonotype appeared many times. The chain is built from TRBV7-2 and TRBJ2-6, with D uncertain. Trimming removed 6 bases from V and 4 bases from J, with 16 bases in between. Germline loops: CDR1 SGHTA, CDR2 FQGNSA. The CDR3 has 16 residues. The CDR3 DNA reads as TGTGCCAGCAGAGGGTATCTAGGGAACGGGGCCAACGTCCTGACTTTC. This translates into CASRGYLGNGANVLTF.

This chain joins TRBV7-9 and TRBJ2-7; 8 positions match TRBD2. J was trimmed by 7 bases and V by 4 bases; bases with no gene match: 6. CDR1 and CDR2 from the germline V gene are SEHNR and FQNEAQ (reference sequence). The CDR3 spans 13 residues. This CDR3 is CASSSRTSKEQYF. The CDR3 nucleotides read TGTGCCAGCAGCTCCCGGACTAGCAAGGAGCAGTACTTC.

Only a few counts were recorded for this clonotype. The chain links TRBV6-5 to TRBJ2-6; D might be TRBD2 (5 bases). This CDR3 spans 15 amino acids. The V end was cut by 5 bases, the J end by 2 bases, with 10 bases between. The germline gives CDR1 MNHEY, CDR2 SVGAGI. In DNA form, the CDR3 reads TGTGCCAGCAGTAATGGAGCGGCTGGGGCCAACGTCCTGACTTTC. Translating gives CASSNGAAGANVLTF.

The CDR3 bases are TGTGCCAGCAGCTTGAACAGGGGATATAATTCACCCCTCCACTTT. It translates to CASSLNRGYNSPLHF. The chain combines TRBV7-2 with TRBJ1-6, with TRBD1 matching 7 bases. Unmatched junction bases numbered 3, after V lost 3 bases and J lost 4 bases. This CDR3 has 15 residues. Germline V gene sequence: CDR1 SGHTA, CDR2 FQGNSA.

This clonotype was observed a handful of times. The chain is built from TRBV11-1 and TRBJ1-1; D unresolved. Per the germline V gene, CDR1 is SGHAT and CDR2 is FQDESV (reference sequence). The CDR3 runs to 14 residues. V was pared by 5 bases and J by 1 base, with 11 bases between. CDR3 sequence reads: CASSLPTRNTEAFF. CDR3 bases: TGTGCCAGCAGCCTGCCGACAAGGAACACTGAAGCTTTCTTT.